This T cell receptor (beta chain) was identified in a study of T cells in Graves' hyperthyroidism and ophthalmopathy. Study results and limitations: Blood also showed most of the thyroid clonotypes that were expanded above 0.001.

Per germline, CDR1 ENHRY and CDR2 SYGVKD. The length of the CDR3 is 18 residues. Trimming at V came to 5 bases and at J to 5 bases, leaving 16 bases not matched to a gene. In this sample, this clonotype turned up once. Its matching antigen is unknown. The study excluded patients with uncontrolled infection, other autoimmune disease, pregnancy or lactation. There were TCR beta CDR3 regions amplified from RNA transcripts. First-round RT-PCR with HTBI primers amplified the TCR CDR3 region. MiXCR, run by TCRdb on the multiplex PCR reads, gives a single entry per CDR3 protein. The repertoire holds about 680,000 distinct CDR3 sequences, with under 45% as singletons.

This rearrangement joins TRBV10-3 to TRBJ2-3, with TRBD2 matching over 10 bases. Input material: blood. This receptor was taken from a woman aged 40 to 50 with Graves' hyperthyroidism. The CDR3 sequence is CAISPRASGSFSVDTQYF. For the CDR3, the DNA is TGTGCCATCAGTCCCCGGGCTAGCGGGAGCTTTTCTGTAGATACGCAGTATTTT.